Following are 20 T cell receptor beta chains from one sample sequenced in a study of blood T cell repertoires in COVID-19. The data were produced by immunoSEQ multiplex PCR, yet TCRdb's version contains in-frame clones alone and is incomplete. The sample lists about 210,000 clones; about nine tenths were seen once. The sample consisted of peripheral blood. The receptors here all came from a woman in her forties with acute or convalescent COVID-19.

This clone was observed once. The CDR3 region is CASSPFQQDSPLHF. Written as DNA, the CDR3 is TGTGCCAGCTCACCATTCCAGCAGGATTCACCCCTCCACTTT. The V gene is TRBV18, the J gene TRBJ1-6; D remains ambiguous. Trimming left V 2 bases short and J 8 bases short, with 10 bases between. The CDR3 contains 14 residues. Looked up from germline, CDR1 is KGHSH and CDR2 is LQKENI.

The V and J genes are TRBV28 and TRBJ1-5; D might be TRBD1 (6 bases). V was pared by 4 bases and J by 1 base, with 20 bases between. Germline-derived CDR1 and CDR2 are MDHEN and SYDVKM. The CDR3 totals 18 residues. The CDR3 DNA reads TGTGCCAGCAGTTCTCTCGGGACACCAGGCGAAAGCAATCAGCCCCAGCATTTT. Its translation is CASSSLGTPGESNQPQHF.

The chain employs TRBV5-8 and TRBJ1-5, with D perhaps matching TRBD1 (5 bases). The V gene's germline CDR1 is SGHTS and CDR2 YDEGEE. V was pared by 0 bases and J by 1 base, with 8 bases between. CDR3 length: 15 residues. The CDR3 loop is CASSLEGRSNQPQHF. CDR3 bases: TGTGCCAGCAGCTTGGAGGGGAGGAGCAATCAGCCCCAGCATTTT.

The chain carries TRBV14 and TRBJ2-1; 10 positions agree with TRBD2. Germline V lookup: CDR1 SGHDN, CDR2 FVKESK. The length of the CDR3 is 15 residues. The junction had 12 bases not matched to a gene; V was cut back by 3 bases and J by 13 bases. The CDR3: CASSQRTSGGLTQFF. CDR3 coding DNA: TGTGCCAGCAGCCAGAGGACTAGCGGAGGACTAACCCAGTTCTTC.

The chain recombines TRBV11-2 with TRBJ1-1; D may be TRBD1 (5 bases). The CDR3 sequence is 12 residues long. Trimming shortened V by 4 bases and J by 8 bases, and 11 bases separated the two germline ends. The V gene's germline CDR1 is SGHAT and CDR2 FQNNGV. The CDR3: CASSSSGWEAFF. The CDR3 DNA reads TGTGCCAGCAGCTCGTCAGGGTGGGAAGCTTTCTTT.

The rearrangement links TRBV27 to TRBJ2-1; 10 bases are shared with TRBD1. V lost 2 bases, J lost 5 bases, and 3 bases stayed unmatched. This CDR3 spans 15 amino acids. Germline V gives CDR1 MNHEY, CDR2 SMNVEV (reference sequence). CDR3 nucleotides: TGTGCCAGCAGTTTAGACAGGGGGCCTGACAATGAGCAGTTCTTC. It encodes CASSLDRGPDNEQFF.

J is TRBJ2-5 and V is TRBV10-3, with a tentative D call TRBD1 (6 bases). This CDR3 has 15 amino acids. V dropped 4 bases and J dropped 5 bases, with 17 bases sitting between them. CDR1 and CDR2 from the germline V gene are ENHRY and SYGVKD. CDR3 residues: CAISAQDSPGETQYF. In DNA, the CDR3 is TGTGCCATCAGTGCTCAGGACAGTCCCGGGGAGACCCAGTACTTC.

V gene TRBV27 combines with J gene TRBJ1-6; weak D call: TRBD1 (6 bases). V was trimmed by 1 base and J by 8 bases, leaving 9 bases between them. This CDR3 comprises 14 residues. Germline V gene data show CDR1 as MNHEY and CDR2 as SMNVEV (reference sequence). The CDR3 reads CASSLFNRDSPLHF. The CDR3 nucleotides are TGTGCCAGCAGTTTATTCAACAGGGATTCACCCCTCCACTTT.

This clone occurred once. CDR3 residues: CASSIDPRDRGEYTEAFF. CDR3 nucleotides: TGTGCCAGTAGTATAGATCCTCGGGACAGGGGGGAGTACACTGAAGCTTTCTTT. The chain combines TRBV19 with TRBJ1-1; TRBD1 matches at 11 bases. V gave up 0 bases and J gave up 3 bases; unmatched junction bases: 9. The CDR3 has 18 residues. The germline V gene encodes CDR1 LNHDA and CDR2 SQIVND (reference sequence).

The CDR3 sequence is CASSLRGVQETQYF. In DNA, the CDR3 is TGTGCCAGCAGCCTGCGGGGGGTCCAAGAGACCCAGTACTTC. The chain has TRBV11-3 and TRBJ2-5; 8 positions match TRBD2. Germline assignment: CDR1 SGHNT and CDR2 YENEEA. This CDR3 has 14 amino acids. V trimming: 5 bases; J trimming: 1 base; junction bases outside the gene matches: 3.

This chain uses TRBV7-2 with TRBJ1-2; D ambiguous. CDR1 SGHTA and CDR2 FQGNSA come from the germline V gene. Trimming shortened V by 1 base and J by 2 bases, and 11 bases separated the two germline ends. CDR3 length equals 15 residues. CDR3 in amino acids: CASSLGGVGNYGYTF. In DNA form, the CDR3 reads TGTGCCAGCAGCTTAGGCGGGGTAGGGAACTATGGCTACACCTTC.

The table lists this clone with a few counts. The sample holds other DNA sequences that translate to the same CDR3. This rearrangement joins TRBV5-1 to TRBJ1-1; 9 nucleotides agree with TRBD1. The germline V gene has CDR1 SGHRS and CDR2 YFSETQ. This CDR3 comprises 15 residues. With 0 bases clipped from V and 5 bases from J, the junction kept 5 bases outside the gene matches. DNA for the CDR3: TGCGCCAGCAGCTTGGACCACAGGGGGCGAACTGAAGCTTTCTTT. Protein: CASSLDHRGRTEAFF. Variable domain in full (rest from reference TRBV5-1 and TRBJ1-1): KAGVTQTPRYLIKTRGQQVTLSCSPISGHRSVSWYQQTPGQGLQFLFEYFSETQRNKGNFPGRFSGRQFSNSRSEMNVSTLELGDSALYLCASSLDHRGRTEAFFGQGTRLTVV.

J is TRBJ2-7 and V is TRBV15, with 9 bases aligning to TRBD1. With 3 bases clipped from V and 0 bases from J, the junction kept 3 bases outside the gene matches. Per germline, CDR1 LNHNV and CDR2 YYDKDF (reference sequence). The CDR3 runs to 15 residues. This CDR3 reads CATSRTGGFSYEQYV. CDR3 DNA sequence: TGTGCCACCAGCAGGACAGGGGGATTCTCCTACGAGCAGTACGTC.

This clone was observed a handful of times. The chain uses TRBV18 and TRBJ2-2, with TRBD2 matching over 9 bases. CDR1 and CDR2 from the germline V gene are KGHSH and LQKENI. The CDR3 length is 14 residues. V trimming: 3 bases; J trimming: 4 bases; junction bases outside the gene matches: 0. CDR3 DNA: TGTGCCAGCTCACCGGGACTAGCCACCGGGGAGCTGTTTTTT. This gives the protein CASSPGLATGELFF.

The chain has TRBV11-2 and TRBJ2-7; 7 bases fit TRBD1. The CDR3 has 15 amino acids. Trimming at V came to 6 bases and at J to 2 bases, leaving 10 bases not matched to a gene. Germline-derived CDR1 and CDR2 are SGHAT and FQNNGV. CDR3 region: CASRRSKGQTYEQYV. For the CDR3, the DNA is TGTGCCAGCAGGAGGAGTAAGGGACAGACCTACGAGCAGTACGTC.

The chain links TRBV5-1 to TRBJ2-6; D ambiguous. The germline CDR1 and CDR2 sequences are SGHRS and YFSETQ. With 0 bases removed from V and 2 bases from J, the gap between germline ends came to 9 bases. The CDR3 extends over 16 amino acids. The CDR3 DNA reads TGCGCCAGCAGCTTGGAAGGAGTCACTGGGGCCAACGTCCTGACTTTC. Protein: CASSLEGVTGANVLTF.

The rearrangement joins TRBV10-3 to TRBJ2-3; tentatively, D is TRBD2 (7 bases). Germline CDR1 ENHRY, CDR2 SYGVKD. CDR3 length equals 19 residues. Trimming shortened V by 6 bases and J by 3 bases, and 28 bases separated the two germline ends. CDR3 sequence: CAISSRGGGRSMGTDTQYF. CDR3 bases: TGTGCCATCAGCTCGCGAGGGGGGGGACGTTCCATGGGGACAGATACGCAGTATTTT.

This chain connects TRBV10-2 to TRBJ1-4, with TRBD1 matching over 7 bases. Trimming removed 10 bases from V and 7 bases from J; junction bases left unmatched: 12. The V gene's germline CDR1 is WSHSY and CDR2 SAAADI. CDR3 size: 14 residues. CDR3 sequence: CATARDRKLEKLFF. CDR3 DNA: TGCGCCACGGCTCGGGACAGAAAGCTTGAAAAACTGTTTTTT.

The CDR3 nucleotides are TGTGCCAGTGGGGGACAGGGGGGACTCTCTGGAAACACCATATATTTT. It yields the protein CASGGQGGLSGNTIYF. The chain uses TRBV7-2 and TRBJ1-3; 11 nucleotides line up with TRBD1. Germline trimming cut 9 bases from V and 0 bases from J; bases unmatched to any gene: 7. This CDR3 region has 16 residues. The germline V gene encodes CDR1 SGHTA and CDR2 FQGNSA.

The chain employs TRBV7-6 and TRBJ2-5; TRBD2 aligns across 12 bases. J was trimmed by 1 base and V by 5 bases; bases with no gene match: 8. The CDR3 extends over 17 amino acids. Germline lookup yields CDR1 SGHVS and CDR2 FNYEAQ. The CDR3 sequence is CASSNRLAGDTQETQYF. The CDR3 DNA reads TGTGCCAGCAGCAACAGACTAGCGGGGGACACCCAAGAGACCCAGTACTTC.